Listed here are 25 T cell receptor beta chains from one sample, sequenced in a study of T cells in Graves' hyperthyroidism and ophthalmopathy. Amplification of TCR beta CDR3 regions used RNA as the template. The study used the HTBI primer set for a first-round RT-PCR of the TCR CDR3. Each CDR3 protein is one row after TCRdb ran MiXCR on the multiplex PCR reads. The sample contains 400,000 to 500,000 distinct CDR3 sequences, about 13% of which appear only once. The sequenced material came from blood. The source of these receptors is a woman aged 18 to 35 with Graves' hyperthyroidism.

This clonotype was seen a few times. This chain links TRBV20-1 with TRBJ2-7; perhaps D is TRBD1 or TRBD2 (5 bases each). The germline V gene encodes CDR1 DFQATT and CDR2 SNEGSKA (reference sequence). V was cut by 1 base and J by 3 bases, with 16 bases left in between. The CDR3 runs 15 residues. The CDR3 loop reads CSARVPGTSVYEQYF. The CDR3 region has the DNA TGCAGTGCTAGAGTACCCGGGACCTCAGTCTACGAGCAGTACTTC.

In its sample, this clonotype was seen many times. The J gene is TRBJ2-3, the V gene TRBV12-3 or TRBV12-4; D gene unclear. V was clipped by 2 bases and J by 6 bases, with 9 bases between them. CDR3 length equals 13 residues. The CDR3 bases are TGTGCCAGCAGTTTAATTCTGTGGGATACGCAGTATTTT. Translated: CASSLILWDTQYF.

This clonotype appeared many times. The chain uses TRBV11-2 and TRBJ2-1; TRBD2 matches 10 bases. The CDR3 has 12 residues. Per the germline V gene, CDR1 is SGHAT and CDR2 is FQNNGV. Trimming cost V 5 bases and J 12 bases; bases outside gene matches: 4. The CDR3: CASSHRTSGQFF. CDR3 DNA sequence: TGTGCCAGCAGCCACCGGACTAGCGGGCAGTTCTTC.

This clonotype was seen at least ten times. The chain uses TRBV7-3 and TRBJ2-1; possibly TRBD1 or TRBD2 for D (6 bases each). The CDR3 totals 15 residues. Germline CDR1 and CDR2: SGHTA and FQGTGA. Between the trimmed V and J ends, which lost 5 bases and 7 bases, there was a span of 18 bases. The CDR3 coding sequence is TGTGCCAGCAGCCGCGATGTCGCGGGACAAAATGAGCAGTTCTTC. As protein: CASSRDVAGQNEQFF.

This clonotype has a count of ten or more. V is TRBV30 and J is TRBJ2-3; the D is unclear. This CDR3 spans 13 amino acids. Germline CDR1 is GTSNPN and CDR2 is SVGIG (reference sequence). V shed 2 bases and J shed 5 bases, with 11 bases lying between them. Here the CDR3 DNA reads TGTGCCTGGAGTCCCTCGGTGCAAGATACGCAGTATTTT. This encodes CAWSPSVQDTQYF.

The sample holds one count of this clonotype. J is TRBJ2-5 and V is TRBV3-1; TRBD2 matches at 13 bases. Germline lookup yields CDR1 LGHDT and CDR2 YNNKEL (reference sequence). The CDR3 runs 17 residues. The J segment lost 2 bases and the V segment lost 6 bases, leaving 9 bases of the junction unmatched. The CDR3 coding sequence is TGTGCCAGCAGTCCAAGGACTAGCGGGAGTTTTCAAGAGACCCAGTACTTC. Its translation: CASSPRTSGSFQETQYF.

This clonotype was seen many times. V and J are TRBV20-1 and TRBJ1-1, with 7 bases matching TRBD1. CDR1 and CDR2 (germline): DFQATT, SNEGSKA (reference sequence). Losses at the gene ends were 2 bases for V and 3 bases for J; bases not matched to a gene: 0. The CDR3 contains 12 residues. CDR3 in DNA: TGCAGTGCTAGACAGGGGGACACTGAAGCTTTCTTT. Amino acids: CSARQGDTEAFF.

This clonotype has a handful of counts. The chain carries TRBV20-1 and TRBJ2-5; TRBD2 aligns across 7 bases. The CDR3 loop spans 16 amino acids. Germline CDR1 and CDR2: DFQATT and SNEGSKA (reference sequence). Trimming removed 6 bases from V and 5 bases from J; junction bases left unmatched: 18. The chain's CDR3 is CSANHPAAGNSETQYF. The CDR3 DNA sequence: TGCAGTGCGAACCACCCTGCAGCGGGAAACTCGGAGACCCAGTACTTC.

There are a few counts of this clonotype. V usage is TRBV29-1 and J usage is TRBJ2-5; 7 positions agree with TRBD1. After removal of 6 bases from V and 1 base from J, the junction contained 2 bases not matched to a gene. Germline CDR1 SQVTM, CDR2 ANQGSEA. There are 12 residues in the CDR3. The CDR3: CSVGQLQETQYF. DNA of the CDR3: TGCAGCGTGGGACAGCTCCAAGAGACCCAGTACTTC.

A few counts support this clonotype. This chain's CDR3 is CASSTHRTVSSYEQYF. In nucleotides, the CDR3 is TGTGCCAGCAGCACTCACCGGACAGTAAGCTCCTACGAGCAGTACTTC. V gene TRBV7-9 combines with J gene TRBJ2-7, with TRBD1 as a possible D gene (6 bases). Germline V CDR1 and CDR2: SEHNR, FQNEAQ (reference sequence). The CDR3 spans 16 residues. Trimming removed 5 bases from V and 0 bases from J, with 17 bases in between. Together with reference TRBV7-9 and TRBJ2-7, the CDR3 gives the full variable domain: DTGVSQNPRHKITKRGQNVTFRCDPISEHNRLYWYRQTLGQGPEFLTYFQNEAQLEKSRLLSDRFSAERPKGSFSTLEIQRTEQGDSAMYLCASSTHRTVSSYEQYFGPGTRLTVT.

The gene calls are TRBV19 and TRBJ2-1; no clear D gene. V lost 3 bases and J 4 bases, leaving 10 bases between the germline ends. The V gene's germline CDR1 is LNHDA and CDR2 SQIVND (reference sequence). CDR3 length: 14 residues. CDR3 in DNA: TGTGCCAGTAGTATCGGCGCAGCATACAATGAGCAGTTCTTC. Translating gives CASSIGAAYNEQFF. Filled out from reference TRBV19 and TRBJ2-1, the complete variable domain reads DGGITQSPKYLFRKEGQNVTLSCEQNLNHDAMYWYRQDPGQGLRLIYYSQIVNDFQKGDIAEGYSVSREKKESFPLTVTSAQKNPTAFYLCASSIGAAYNEQFFGPGTRLTVL.

This clonotype was counted ten times or more. DNA of the CDR3: TGTGCCAGCAGGGGGGACAGGAACACTGAAGCTTTCTTT. Encoded protein: CASRGDRNTEAFF. The chain employs TRBV6-2 or TRBV6-3 and TRBJ1-1; TRBD1 matches at 7 bases. The CDR3 sequence is 13 residues long. V lost 6 bases, J lost 1 base, and 2 bases stayed unmatched. Germline V lookup: CDR1 MNHEY, CDR2 SVGEGT.

The rearrangement uses TRBV7-3 and TRBJ2-3; TRBD2 matches 7 bases. CDR1 is SGHTA and CDR2 is FQGTGA in the germline V gene. CDR3 length: 16 residues. J was trimmed by 5 bases and V by 2 bases; bases with no gene match: 10. In nucleotides, the CDR3 is TGTGCCAGCAGCTTATTACCGGGGAGGGGCGGAGATACGCAGTATTTT. Encoded protein: CASSLLPGRGGDTQYF.

The chain links TRBV4-1 to TRBJ2-7; no reliable D call. Looked up from germline, CDR1 is MGHRA and CDR2 is YSYEKL. This CDR3 comprises 15 residues. V shed 4 bases and J shed 0 bases, with 13 bases lying between them. The CDR3 DNA is TGCGCCAGCAGCCCATCTGTCGGCAGCTCCTACGAGCAGTACTTC. Amino acids: CASSPSVGSSYEQYF.

In its sample, this clonotype was seen a few times. The chain combines TRBV20-1 with TRBJ2-3, with TRBD2 identical over 9 bases. V was clipped by 3 bases and J by 2 bases; unmatched bases: 9. The CDR3 totals 16 residues. From germline, CDR1 is DFQATT and CDR2 SNEGSKA (reference sequence). The CDR3 bases are TGCAGTGCTAGTGAAAGGACTAGCGATATCACAGATACGCAGTATTTT. Protein product: CSASERTSDITDTQYF.

This clonotype was counted at least ten times. V gene TRBV6-2 or TRBV6-3 combines with J gene TRBJ1-5; 8 nucleotides line up with TRBD1. Germline lookup yields CDR1 MNHEY and CDR2 SVGEGT. This CDR3 is 19 amino acids long. Unmatched junction bases numbered 11, after V lost 1 base and J lost 0 bases. The CDR3 sequence: CASSYLGTGPSYSNQPQHF. CDR3 nucleotides: TGTGCCAGCAGTTACTTGGGGACAGGCCCATCCTATAGCAATCAGCCCCAGCATTTT.

The chain carries TRBV12-3 or TRBV12-4 and TRBJ1-3; D not certain. V lost 3 bases and J lost 8, with 8 bases in between. CDR3 size: 12 residues. CDR3 bases: TGTGCCAGCAGTTTTAACGAGGACACCATATATTTT. Its protein product is CASSFNEDTIYF.

The J gene is TRBJ2-7, the V gene TRBV3-1; D might be TRBD2 (6 bases). V was trimmed by 1 base and J by 3 bases, leaving 13 bases between them. The CDR3 length is 15 residues. Germline V CDR1 and CDR2: LGHDT, YNNKEL (reference sequence). CDR3 coding DNA: TGTGCCAGCAGCCAAGTTTGGAGGGAGCTCTACGAGCAGTACTTC. Translated: CASSQVWRELYEQYF.

This clonotype has only a few counts. The CDR3 bases are TGTGCCAGCAGCTTAGAATCTCGGGGCTACACCTTC. It yields the protein CASSLESRGYTF. V and J are TRBV7-9 and TRBJ1-2; D ambiguous. CDR3 size: 12 residues. Trimming pared 1 base from V and 8 bases from J, leaving 8 bases between. Germline CDR1 reads SEHNR; CDR2 reads FQNEAQ (reference sequence). The full variable domain, completed using reference TRBV7-9 and TRBJ1-2, is DTGVSQNPRHKITKRGQNVTFRCDPISEHNRLYWYRQTLGQGPEFLTYFQNEAQLEKSRLLSDRFSAERPKGSFSTLEIQRTEQGDSAMYLCASSLESRGYTFGSGTRLTVV.

This clonotype was found many times. CDR3 nucleotides: TGTGCCAGCAGCTTTGTAGCGGGAGAGACCCACGAGCAGTACTTC. It encodes CASSFVAGETHEQYF. This rearrangement joins TRBV7-2 to TRBJ2-7; 9 nucleotides line up with TRBD2. CDR3 size: 15 residues. Germline values: CDR1 SGHTA, CDR2 FQGNSA. Trimming removed 3 bases from V and 5 bases from J; junction bases left unmatched: 8.

This clonotype was picked up many times. J is TRBJ2-3 and V is TRBV30; no clear D gene. Trimming removed 5 bases from V and 4 bases from J, with 13 bases in between. The CDR3 consists of 13 residues. Germline CDR1 reads GTSNPN; CDR2 reads SVGIG (reference sequence). The CDR3 reads CAWGFDVSDTQYF. The CDR3 DNA reads as TGTGCCTGGGGCTTCGACGTATCAGATACGCAGTATTTT.

This rearrangement joins TRBV7-2 to TRBJ1-5; D gene uncertain. CDR1 is SGHTA and CDR2 is FQGNSA in the germline V gene. This CDR3 contains 16 residues. V was trimmed by 1 base and J by 2 bases, leaving 12 bases between them. CDR3 protein: CASSLVFWGGNQPQHF. The CDR3 region has the DNA TGTGCCAGCAGCTTAGTTTTCTGGGGAGGCAATCAGCCCCAGCATTTT.

This clonotype was observed a few times. The rearrangement links TRBV14 to TRBJ2-2, with TRBD2 identical over 8 bases. Looked up from germline, CDR1 is SGHDN and CDR2 is FVKESK. J was trimmed by 4 bases and V by 3 bases; bases with no gene match: 7. The CDR3 is 16 residues long. The CDR3 reads CASSQPSGSSTGELFF. CDR3 nucleotide sequence: TGTGCCAGCAGCCAGCCAAGCGGGAGTAGCACCGGGGAGCTGTTTTTT.

This clonotype appeared many times. The chain employs TRBV12-3 or TRBV12-4 and TRBJ2-5; weak D call: TRBD2 (5 bases). Trimming removed 6 bases at V and 2 bases at J, with 13 bases between. The CDR3 consists of 14 residues. The CDR3 DNA reads TGTGCCAGCAGGGAGGAGCTATCGCAAGAGACCCAGTACTTC. It is translated as CASREELSQETQYF.

This clonotype has only a few counts. The genes are TRBV6-5 and TRBJ2-7; no clear D. CDR3 length: 15 residues. V dropped 0 bases and J dropped 0 bases, with 9 bases sitting between them. Germline V gene data show CDR1 as MNHEY and CDR2 as SVGAGI. Here the CDR3 reads CASSYSADSSYEQYF. As DNA, the CDR3 is TGTGCCAGCAGTTACTCGGCGGATAGCTCCTACGAGCAGTACTTC.